The rows below give T cell receptor beta chains drawn from one sample of a study of cytomegalovirus exposure and HLA in healthy donors. Clones were read by immunoSEQ multiplex PCR, and TCRdb kept only the in-frame ones, dropping some. The sample consists of 150,000 to 200,000 clones, 79% of them appearing once. Input material: PBMCs. All receptors derive from a woman aged 50 to 65 in good health and CMV-seronegative. The CDR3 runs from the conserved cysteine through the conserved F or W. The D gene is left open where the match is weak. Clone size is stated in some rows and not others, as once, few, many or a class when expanded.

CDR3	DNA	size	D	V	J
CASSKDKNTEAFF	TGTGCCAGCAGTAAGGACAAGAACACTGAAGCTTTCTTT	-	-	TRBV2	TRBJ1-1
CSSSPWDSSNEKLFF	TGTTCCAGCAGCCCATGGGACAGCAGTAATGAAAAACTGTTTTTT	-	TRBD1	TRBV7-9	TRBJ1-4
CASSLGPPRGGRTDTQYF	TGTGCCAGCAGCTTAGGGCCCCCCCGGGGGGGCAGAACAGATACGCAGTATTTT	-	TRBD2	TRBV7-2	TRBJ2-3
CASSLVGSSGRGISYNEQFF	TGCGCCAGCAGCTTGGTTGGGTCGTCGGGGAGGGGGATCTCCTACAATGAGCAGTTCTTC	once	-	TRBV5-1	TRBJ2-1
CATSGGAGQASAYEQYF	TGTGCCACCTCTGGAGGGGCGGGACAGGCCTCGGCCTACGAGCAGTACTTC	-	TRBD1	TRBV27	TRBJ2-7
CASSGRQDQETQYF	TGTGCCAGCAGTGGGCGACAGGACCAAGAGACCCAGTACTTC	few	-	TRBV27	TRBJ2-5
CASSGYYEQYF	TGTGCCAGCAGTGGCTACTACGAGCAGTACTTC	-	-	TRBV2	TRBJ2-7
CASSLLGTEDTEAFF	TGTGCCAGCAGTTTATTAGGGACTGAAGACACTGAAGCTTTCTTT	-	-	TRBV28	TRBJ1-1
CSVAQGMNTEAFF	TGCAGCGTTGCTCAGGGGATGAACACTGAAGCTTTCTTT	-	-	TRBV29-1	TRBJ1-1
CASRGETGYNSNQPQHF	TGTGCCAGCAGGGGAGAGACAGGGTATAATAGCAATCAGCCCCAGCATTTT	-	TRBD1	TRBV28	TRBJ1-5
CASSPASAGYEQYF	TGTGCCAGCTCCCCCGCCTCGGCGGGCTACGAGCAGTACTTC	-	-	TRBV18	TRBJ2-7
CASSQDRSGNEQFF	TGCGCCAGCAGCCAGGACAGGAGTGGCAATGAGCAGTTCTTC	few	TRBD1	TRBV5-1	TRBJ2-1